This entry features one T cell receptor beta chain sequence. Its matching antigen is unknown. Here immunoSEQ multiplex PCR was the method, and the copy in TCRdb shows in-frame clones only, minus some. The sample lists around 30,000 clones; roughly 90% were seen once. This record comes from a study of T cells in narcolepsy. Whole-study context: Healthy controls were enrolled alongside patients with narcolepsy type 1 or type 2. Findings and limits, study-wide: Autoreactive HCRT-specific and TRIB2-specific clonotypes were marked in same-patient CSF-versus-blood CD4+ comparisons. Healthy controls reportedly lacked the autoreactive clonotypes serially found in patients' blood. Some memory CD4+ repertoires had no autoreactive clone sequences.

Germline CDR1 reads SGHVS; CDR2 reads FNYEAQ. Trimming left V 1 base short and J 3 bases short, with 6 bases between. This CDR3 region has 13 residues. The source of this sequence is a human donor with narcolepsy. This chain uses TRBV7-6 with TRBJ1-1; D remains ambiguous. Sequenced sample: CD45RA- memory CD4+ T cells from PBMCs. In DNA, the CDR3 is TGTGCCAGCAGCTTAGATAGACACACTGAAGCTTTCTTT. Encoded protein: CASSLDRHTEAFF.